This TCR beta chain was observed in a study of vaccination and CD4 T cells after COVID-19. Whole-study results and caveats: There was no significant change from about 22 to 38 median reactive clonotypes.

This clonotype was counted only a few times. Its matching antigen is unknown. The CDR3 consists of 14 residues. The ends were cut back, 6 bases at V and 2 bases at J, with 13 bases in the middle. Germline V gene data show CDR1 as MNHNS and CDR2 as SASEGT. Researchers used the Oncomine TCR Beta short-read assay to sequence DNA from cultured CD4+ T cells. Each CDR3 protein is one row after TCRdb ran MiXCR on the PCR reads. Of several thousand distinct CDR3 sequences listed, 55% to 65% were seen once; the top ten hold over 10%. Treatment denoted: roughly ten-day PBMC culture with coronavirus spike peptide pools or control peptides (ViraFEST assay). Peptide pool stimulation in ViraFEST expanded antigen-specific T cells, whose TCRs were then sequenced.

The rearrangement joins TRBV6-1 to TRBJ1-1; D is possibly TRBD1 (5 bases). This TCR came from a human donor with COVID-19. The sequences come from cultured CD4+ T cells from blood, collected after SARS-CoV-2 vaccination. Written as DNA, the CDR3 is TGTGCCAGCAGACCGCCGGGGGGTAACACTGAAGCTTTCTTT. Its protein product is CASRPPGGNTEAFF.